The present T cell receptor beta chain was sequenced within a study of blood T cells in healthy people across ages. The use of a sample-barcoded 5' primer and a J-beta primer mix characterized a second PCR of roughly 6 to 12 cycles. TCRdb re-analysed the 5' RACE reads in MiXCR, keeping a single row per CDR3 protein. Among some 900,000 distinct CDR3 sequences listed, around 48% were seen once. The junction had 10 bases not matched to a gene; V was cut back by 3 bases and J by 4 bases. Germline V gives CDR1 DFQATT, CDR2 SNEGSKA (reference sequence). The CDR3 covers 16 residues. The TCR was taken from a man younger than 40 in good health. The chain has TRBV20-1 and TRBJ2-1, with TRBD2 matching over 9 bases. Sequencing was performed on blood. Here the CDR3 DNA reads TGCAGTGCTAGGTCCAGCGGGGGGTTGATTTACAATGAGCAGTTCTTC. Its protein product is CSARSSGGLIYNEQFF.